This passage covers 21 T cell receptor beta chains from one sample sequenced in a study of shared clonotypes between healthy human individuals (TCRdb year 2020). The method behind the library was the immunoSEQ multiplex PCR assay. Here the immuneACCESS table is served through TCRdb, limited to in-frame sequences with V and J called. Missing clones are a known gap in these copies; in checked studies unresolved V genes cover under half, and the rest lacks a known reason. The sample table contains about 2 million clones; only one count was recorded for roughly 94% of them. More than 0.1% of the sample rests with the top ten. Sequenced sample: naive CD4+ T cells sorted from blood. What this sample's cell subset or site label stands for: CD45RA+ positively selected. All receptors come from a man in his late teens or twenties in good health.

The CDR3 sequence is CEGGQGLGETQYF. In nucleotides, the CDR3 is TGTGAAGGGGGACAGGGACTCGGAGAGACCCAGTACTTC. This chain connects TRBV6-5 to TRBJ2-5; 9 nucleotides align to TRBD1. The CDR3 covers 13 residues. Germline-derived CDR1 and CDR2 are MNHEY and SVGAGI.

This rearrangement joins TRBV6-5 to TRBJ2-2; 9 nucleotides line up with TRBD1. Per the germline V gene, CDR1 is MNHEY and CDR2 is SVGAGI. V lost 6 bases to trimming and J lost 4 bases; unmatched junction nucleotides: 6. This CDR3 comprises 15 residues. The CDR3 nucleotides read TGTGCCAGCAGAGTCGGGACAGGGATCACCGGGGAGCTGTTTTTT. The encoded protein is CASRVGTGITGELFF.

This chain connects TRBV6-1 to TRBJ2-7; 12 bases align to TRBD2. CDR1 is MNHNS and CDR2 is SASEGT in the germline V gene. The CDR3 has 16 amino acids. V gave up 3 bases and J gave up 9 bases; unmatched junction bases: 12. CDR3 coding DNA: TGTGCCAGCAGTGATGCGAGACTAGCGGGAGCGGCGAGGCAGTACTTC. Translating gives CASSDARLAGAARQYF.

V usage is TRBV6-5 and J usage is TRBJ1-1; 7 bases agree with TRBD1. With 6 bases clipped from V and 14 bases from J, the junction kept 12 bases outside the gene matches. The CDR3 extends over 12 amino acids. Germline V gives CDR1 MNHEY, CDR2 SVGAGI. The CDR3 here is CASSNAGTVKFF. The CDR3 region has the DNA TGTGCCAGCAGCAACGCCGGGACAGTCAAGTTCTTT.

V is TRBV18 and J is TRBJ2-3; 7 bases line up with TRBD2. The CDR3 runs to 15 residues. Germline lookup yields CDR1 KGHSH and CDR2 LQKENI. V was clipped by 6 bases and J by 0 bases; unmatched bases: 6. Here the CDR3 DNA reads TGTGCCAGCTCGCGAGCGGGACCTAGCACAGATACGCAGTATTTT. Translation: CASSRAGPSTDTQYF.

This chain connects TRBV5-4 to TRBJ2-3; TRBD1 or TRBD2 may be the D gene (5 bases each). The germline V and J ends were trimmed by 0 bases and 1 base, with 12 bases remaining between them. This CDR3 has 16 residues. The germline CDR1 and CDR2 sequences are SGHNT and YYREEE (reference sequence). The CDR3 DNA reads TGTGCCAGCAGCTTGGGAGGGGTGAAAGGCACAGATACGCAGTATTTT. Protein sequence: CASSLGGVKGTDTQYF.

This CDR3 is CASSSDPSYEQYF. CDR3 DNA sequence: TGTGCCAGCAGTTCGGATCCCTCCTACGAGCAGTACTTC. J is TRBJ2-7 and V is TRBV27; no firm D call. The CDR3 is made up of 13 amino acids. Germline CDR1 MNHEY, CDR2 SMNVEV (reference sequence). V was pared by 4 bases and J by 0 bases, with 7 bases between.

The chain employs TRBV28 and TRBJ2-1; D call uncertain. This CDR3 comprises 13 residues. Germline lookup yields CDR1 MDHEN and CDR2 SYDVKM. V gave up 8 bases and J gave up 2 bases, with 10 bases separating them. CDR3 coding DNA: TGTGCCAGCGGAGTGCAACCCTACAATGAGCAGTTCTTC. This sequence encodes CASGVQPYNEQFF.

The chain recombines TRBV2 with TRBJ1-2, with D possibly matching TRBD1 (5 bases). The CDR3 has 13 residues. The ends were cut back, 7 bases at V and 3 bases at J, with 12 bases in the middle. Germline CDR1 and CDR2: SNHLY and FYNNEI. The CDR3 reads CASNPGQDYGYTF. CDR3 bases: TGTGCCAGCAATCCGGGGCAGGACTATGGCTACACCTTC.

The CDR3 DNA is TGTGCCAGCAGTGATGAACAGGGGTTCAGGGAGCAGTACTTC. Translating gives CASSDEQGFREQYF. The chain links TRBV6-4 to TRBJ2-7; 7 nucleotides align to TRBD1. The CDR3 is 14 amino acids. Trimming at V came to 3 bases and at J to 7 bases, leaving 9 bases not matched to a gene. Germline V gene lookup returns CDR1 MRHNA and CDR2 SNTAGT.

This clone appeared a few times. The chain has TRBV5-1 and TRBJ2-3; D gene unclear. The CDR3 consists of 15 residues. V dropped 0 bases and J dropped 2 bases, with 10 bases sitting between them. Germline CDR1 reads SGHRS; CDR2 reads YFSETQ. The CDR3 loop reads CASSLALVATDTQYF. Here the CDR3 DNA reads TGCGCCAGCAGCTTGGCTCTGGTTGCCACAGATACGCAGTATTTT.

The V gene is TRBV11-2, the J gene TRBJ2-7; TRBD2 matches at 9 bases. This CDR3 comprises 15 residues. After removal of 1 base from V and 7 bases from J, the junction contained 8 bases not matched to a gene. Germline V gene sequence: CDR1 SGHAT, CDR2 FQNNGV. This CDR3 is CASSLVERGDWEQYF. In DNA form, the CDR3 reads TGTGCCAGCAGCTTAGTGGAGCGGGGGGACTGGGAGCAGTACTTC.

The genes are TRBV5-1 and TRBJ2-3; D remains unclear. The germline V and J ends were trimmed by 6 bases and 0 bases, with 11 bases remaining between them. Germline loops: CDR1 SGHRS, CDR2 YFSETQ. There are 14 residues in the CDR3. CDR3 protein: CASNTERSTDTQYF. Here the CDR3 DNA reads TGCGCCAGCAATACGGAAAGAAGCACAGATACGCAGTATTTT.

This rearrangement joins TRBV5-4 to TRBJ2-1; TRBD2 matches at 10 bases. This CDR3 is built from 15 residues. With V trimmed by 2 bases and J by 5 bases, 4 bases remained unmatched. Per the germline V gene, CDR1 is SGHNT and CDR2 is YYREEE (reference sequence). In nucleotides, the CDR3 is TGTGCCAGCAGCTTACTAGCGGGAACTGACAATGAGCAGTTCTTC. It encodes CASSLLAGTDNEQFF.

V and J are TRBV4-1 and TRBJ2-2; no clear D. Germline V gene data show CDR1 as MGHRA and CDR2 as YSYEKL. CDR3 size: 15 residues. The V and J ends lost 3 bases and 6 bases respectively, with 14 bases between them. For the CDR3, the DNA is TGCGCCAGCAGCCATGTGCCTATCGGCGCCGGGGAGCTGTTTTTT. Translated, it gives CASSHVPIGAGELFF.

The chain joins TRBV7-2 to TRBJ2-7; TRBD2 matches 7 bases. The CDR3 is 15 amino acids. V lost 3 bases to trimming and J lost 4 bases; unmatched junction nucleotides: 9. Germline lookup yields CDR1 SGHTA and CDR2 FQGNSA. CDR3 region: CASSFSLAEFYEQYF. CDR3 nucleotides: TGTGCCAGCAGCTTCAGCCTAGCGGAGTTTTACGAGCAGTACTTC.

This chain joins TRBV7-6 and TRBJ2-3, with D perhaps matching TRBD2 (6 bases). This CDR3 is 18 amino acids long. V gave up 0 bases and J gave up 5 bases, with 21 bases separating them. CDR1 and CDR2 from the germline V gene are SGHVS and FNYEAQ. This chain's CDR3 is CASSLALGTADRGDTQYF. CDR3 bases: TGTGCCAGCAGCTTAGCCCTCGGGACTGCCGATCGGGGAGATACGCAGTATTTT. The whole variable domain, remainder taken from reference TRBV7-6 and TRBJ2-3, is GAGVSQSPRYKVTKRGQDVALRCDPISGHVSLYWYRQALGQGPEFLTYFNYEAQQDKSGLPNDRFSAERPEGSISTLTIQRTEQRDSAMYRCASSLALGTADRGDTQYFGPGTRLTVL.

V is TRBV6-6 and J is TRBJ2-7; D gene uncertain. Germline values: CDR1 MNHNY, CDR2 SVGAGI (reference sequence). Trimming stripped 8 bases from V and 2 bases from J, with 10 bases between. CDR3 length: 12 residues. The CDR3 spells CASWGGAYEQYF. The CDR3 bases are TGTGCCAGCTGGGGTGGGGCCTACGAGCAGTACTTC.

V and J are TRBV6-1 and TRBJ2-2, with D unclear. This CDR3 contains 12 residues. Between the trimmed V and J ends, which lost 6 bases and 10 bases, there was a span of 12 bases. Germline assignment: CDR1 MNHNS and CDR2 SASEGT. CDR3 sequence reads: CASSPTRLELFF. The CDR3 nucleotides read TGTGCCAGCAGCCCGACCCGGCTGGAGCTGTTTTTT.

V gene TRBV4-2 combines with J gene TRBJ1-5; D is unclear. V lost 0 bases, J lost 5 bases, and 14 bases lay in between. CDR3 length: 16 residues. Germline values: CDR1 LGHNA, CDR2 YNFKEQ. The CDR3: CASSQDASGGDQPQHF. For the CDR3, the DNA is TGTGCCAGCAGCCAAGATGCCTCGGGCGGCGATCAGCCCCAGCATTTT.

This chain connects TRBV21-1 to TRBJ2-7; the D call in the table, TRBD2, was not verified against the DNA. TRBV21-1 is tagged as a pseudogene. The CDR3 sequence is 13 residues long. The CDR3 DNA reads TGTGCCAGCAGCAACCTAGCGGACTACGAGCAGTACTTC. This codes for CASSNLADYEQYF.